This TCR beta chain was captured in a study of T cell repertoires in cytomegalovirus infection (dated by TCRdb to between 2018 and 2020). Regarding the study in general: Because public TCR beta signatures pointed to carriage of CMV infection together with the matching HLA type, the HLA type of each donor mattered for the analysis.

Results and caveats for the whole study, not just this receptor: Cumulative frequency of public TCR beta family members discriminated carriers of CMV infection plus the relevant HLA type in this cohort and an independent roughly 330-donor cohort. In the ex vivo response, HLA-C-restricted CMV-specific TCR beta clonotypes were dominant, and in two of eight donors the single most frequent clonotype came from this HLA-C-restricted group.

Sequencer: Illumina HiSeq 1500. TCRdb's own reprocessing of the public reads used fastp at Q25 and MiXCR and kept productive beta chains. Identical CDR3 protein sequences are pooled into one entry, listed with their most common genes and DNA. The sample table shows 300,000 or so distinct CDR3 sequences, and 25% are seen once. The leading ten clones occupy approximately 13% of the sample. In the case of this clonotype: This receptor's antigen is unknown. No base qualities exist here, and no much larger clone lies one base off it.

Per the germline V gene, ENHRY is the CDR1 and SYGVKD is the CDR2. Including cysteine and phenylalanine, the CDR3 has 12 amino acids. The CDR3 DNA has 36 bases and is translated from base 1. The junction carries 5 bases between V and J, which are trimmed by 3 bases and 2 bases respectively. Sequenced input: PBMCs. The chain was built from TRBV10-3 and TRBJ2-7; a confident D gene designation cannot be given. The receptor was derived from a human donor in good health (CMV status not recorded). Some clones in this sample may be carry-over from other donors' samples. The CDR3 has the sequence CAISEGPYEQYF. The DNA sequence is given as TGTGCCATCAGTGAAGGCCCCTACGAGCAGTACTTC.